A single sample is the source of the 9 T cell receptor beta chains below, sequenced in a study of cytomegalovirus exposure and HLA in healthy donors. The table came from immunoSEQ multiplex PCR; TCRdb's copy has only in-frame clones and leaves some out. The sample includes some 170,000 clones, approximately 87% of them seen just once. What was sequenced was PBMCs. The source is a woman aged 30 to 39 in good health and CMV-seronegative.

This clone was seen a handful of times. V gene TRBV29-1 combines with J gene TRBJ2-1; the match to TRBD1 covers 10 bases. Germline CDR1 is SQVTM and CDR2 is ANQGSEA. CDR3 length equals 16 residues. V shed 0 bases, J shed 9 bases, and the junction held 11 bases outside the gene matches. The CDR3 sequence is CSVEDLVTGGSGEQFF. CDR3 DNA: TGCAGCGTTGAAGATCTGGTGACAGGGGGCTCGGGTGAGCAGTTCTTC.

The CDR3 sequence is CSVDRIEAFF. The CDR3 bases are TGCAGCGTCGACAGGATTGAAGCTTTCTTT. V and J are TRBV29-1 and TRBJ1-1; possibly TRBD1 for D (6 bases). Trimming removed 6 bases from V and 7 bases from J, with 9 bases in between. This CDR3 has 10 residues. CDR1 and CDR2 from the germline V gene are SQVTM and ANQGSEA.

The V and J genes are TRBV7-8 and TRBJ1-1; D is possibly TRBD1 (5 bases). Per the germline V gene, CDR1 is SGHVS and CDR2 is FQNEAQ. The CDR3 runs 12 residues. The V gene lost 5 bases and the J gene lost 5 bases, with 9 bases spanning the gap. CDR3 in amino acids: CASSIGGTEAFF. The CDR3 coding sequence is TGTGCCAGCAGCATCGGGGGAACTGAAGCTTTCTTT.

The chain employs TRBV7-2 and TRBJ1-2; a weak D match, TRBD1 (6 bases). CDR3 length equals 17 residues. Germline CDR1 reads SGHTA; CDR2 reads FQGNSA. The ends were cut back, 1 base at V and 0 bases at J, with 15 bases in the middle. The CDR3 sequence is CASSLGAGAQANYGYTF. In nucleotides, the CDR3 is TGTGCCAGCAGCTTAGGCGCGGGGGCTCAAGCTAACTATGGCTACACCTTC.

V is TRBV19 and J is TRBJ1-5; D may be TRBD1 (6 bases). There are 18 residues in the CDR3. Trimming left V 9 bases short and J 0 bases short, with 24 bases between. Germline V lookup: CDR1 LNHDA, CDR2 SQIVND (reference sequence). The CDR3 reads CARIYGQKWINSNQPQHF. DNA for the CDR3: TGTGCCAGGATATACGGACAGAAATGGATCAATAGCAATCAGCCCCAGCATTTT.

This chain joins TRBV18 and TRBJ1-2, with TRBD1 identical over 7 bases. The V gene end was trimmed by 3 bases and the J gene end by 6 bases; junction bases not matched to a gene: 7. CDR3 size: 14 residues. Germline V CDR1 and CDR2: KGHSH, LQKENI. The chain's CDR3 is CASSPTRQGNGYTF. As DNA, the CDR3 is TGTGCCAGCTCACCTACGAGACAGGGTAATGGCTACACCTTC.

This clone was picked up one time. The chain has TRBV30 and TRBJ2-2; D possibly corresponds to TRBD2 (6 bases). CDR3 length: 16 residues. Germline CDR1 and CDR2: GTSNPN and SVGIG (reference sequence). Between the trimmed V and J ends, which lost 1 base and 6 bases, there was a span of 18 bases. CDR3 nucleotides: TGTGCCTGGAGTGAAGTGGCGGGGACCGGAGCCGGGGAGCTGTTTTTT. Amino acid sequence: CAWSEVAGTGAGELFF.

A few counts support this clone. The chain employs TRBV19 and TRBJ1-2; D unclear. The V and J ends lost 1 base and 7 bases respectively, with 16 bases between them. Germline assignment: CDR1 LNHDA and CDR2 SQIVND (reference sequence). The CDR3 contains 15 residues. For the CDR3, the DNA is TGTGCCAGTAGTATAGCCCGGGAAGTGCATATTGGCTACACCTTC. Translating gives CASSIAREVHIGYTF.

The V gene is TRBV25-1, the J gene TRBJ1-2; D may be TRBD1 (6 bases). CDR1 is MGHDK and CDR2 is SYGVNS in the germline V gene. The ends were cut back, 6 bases at V and 5 bases at J, with 16 bases in the middle. This CDR3 contains 14 residues. CDR3 region: CASSSRDKIYGYTF. CDR3 DNA sequence: TGTGCCAGCAGCTCCCGGGACAAAATTTATGGCTACACCTTC.